The 3 T cell receptor beta chains below were found in one sample sequenced in a study. TCRdb recomputed calls from the 5' RACE reads with MiXCR, one row per CDR3 protein. The repertoire includes about 46,000 distinct CDR3 sequences, more than 25% of them detected once, and 2.1% sits in the top ten. The material sequenced was naive CD4+ T cells sorted from blood. Subset specified: naive CD4+ T cells, CD4+CD45RA+CD25-. These TCRs come from a female donor with breast cancer.

This clonotype has a handful of counts. V gene TRBV20-1 combines with J gene TRBJ1-6, with a tentative D call TRBD1 (5 bases). From germline, CDR1 is DFQATT and CDR2 SNEGSKA (reference sequence). V shed 0 bases and J shed 7 bases, with 19 bases lying between them. The CDR3 has 17 residues. CDR3 DNA sequence: TGCAGTGCTAGAGAGGGGAGGGGTTCTTTCGGGAATTCACCCCTCCACTTT. Translation: CSAREGRGSFGNSPLHF.

V usage is TRBV7-6 and J usage is TRBJ1-1, with D uncertain. Trimming cost V 3 bases and J 0 bases, with 11 bases left between them. Germline CDR1 SGHVS, CDR2 FNYEAQ. The CDR3 has 15 residues. The CDR3 reads CASSFAVAVNTEAFF. The CDR3 nucleotides are TGTGCCAGCAGCTTCGCCGTGGCAGTGAACACTGAAGCTTTCTTT. The full variable domain, rest sourced from reference TRBV7-6 and TRBJ1-1, is GAGVSQSPRYKVTKRGQDVALRCDPISGHVSLYWYRQALGQGPEFLTYFNYEAQQDKSGLPNDRFSAERPEGSISTLTIQRTEQRDSAMYRCASSFAVAVNTEAFFGQGTRLTVV.

The table lists this clonotype with a few counts. V usage is TRBV6-5 and J usage is TRBJ2-7; D gene unclear. V was pared by 7 bases and J by 4 bases, with 8 bases between. The CDR3 spans 11 residues. Germline assignment: CDR1 MNHEY and CDR2 SVGAGI. The CDR3 DNA follows: TGTGCCAGCACTTCGTCGTACGAGCAGTACTTC. It specifies CASTSSYEQYF.